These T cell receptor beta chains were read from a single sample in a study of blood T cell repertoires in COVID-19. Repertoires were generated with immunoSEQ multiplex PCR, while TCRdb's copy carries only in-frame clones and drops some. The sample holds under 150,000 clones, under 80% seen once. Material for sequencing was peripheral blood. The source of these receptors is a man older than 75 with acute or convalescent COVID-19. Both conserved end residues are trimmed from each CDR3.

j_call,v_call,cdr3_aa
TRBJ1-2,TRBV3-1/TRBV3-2,ASSQGTGAYGYT
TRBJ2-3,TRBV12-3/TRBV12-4,ASTDRFTDTQY
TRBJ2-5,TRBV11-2,ASSMGDRGPQETQY
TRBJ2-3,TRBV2,ASRQTGLSDTQY
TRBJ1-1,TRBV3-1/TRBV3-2,ASSLMGANTEAF
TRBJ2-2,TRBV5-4,ASRLAGAGELF
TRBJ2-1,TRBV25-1,ASQNRGWSYNEQF
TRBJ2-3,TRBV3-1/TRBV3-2,ASSQPGLSTDTQY
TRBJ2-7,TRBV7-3,ASSLRPGGRYEQY
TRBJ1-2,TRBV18,ASSSSPRGYT
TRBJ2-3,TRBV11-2,ASSYNSGARTDTQY
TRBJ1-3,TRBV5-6,ASSSHGGAPGNTIY
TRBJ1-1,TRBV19,ASSTSGGTRPEAF
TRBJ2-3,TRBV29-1,SVEGGLAGGPDTQY
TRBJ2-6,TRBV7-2,ASSLVSSGANVLT
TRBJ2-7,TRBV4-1,ASSQGPVTSEQY
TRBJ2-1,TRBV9,ASSVASTSGGYNEQF
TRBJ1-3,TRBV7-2,ASSLGGGKTGNTIY
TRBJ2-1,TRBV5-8,ASMPRGLVYGEQF
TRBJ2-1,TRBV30,AWRQGQLGYNEQF
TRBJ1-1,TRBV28,ASSFSQNTEAF
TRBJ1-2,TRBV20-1,SASRFRPGQALDGYT
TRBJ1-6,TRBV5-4,ASSKFGDSLSSPLH